This note documents a single T cell receptor (beta chain) sequence. The data belong to a study of blood T cell repertoires in COVID-19. The method was immunoSEQ multiplex PCR; TCRdb's version includes in-frame clones alone and lacks a portion of them. The sample lists about 74,000 clones; roughly 70% were seen once. V was pared by 2 bases and J by 6 bases, with 8 bases of the junction left unmatched. CDR1 MNHEY and CDR2 SVGEGT come from the germline V gene. The CDR3 loop spans 15 amino acids. This sequence joins TRBV6-2 or TRBV6-3 and TRBJ2-7; 9 bases are shared with TRBD2. Sequencing was carried out using peripheral blood. The receptor comes from a man in his 70s with acute or convalescent COVID-19. The CDR3 coding sequence is TGTGCCAGCAGTTACGGGGCGGGAGGGCACTCCGAGCAGTACTTC. Translating gives CASSYGAGGHSEQYF.